The following is a T cell receptor (beta chain) sequence with its context. The data stem from a study of patients and donors after allogeneic stem cell transplantation. TCRdb re-analysed the RT-PCR reads in MiXCR, keeping a single row per CDR3 protein. This table has around 200,000 distinct CDR3 sequences, less than 50% appearing once. Germline-derived CDR1 and CDR2 are MNHEY and SVGAGI. V was clipped by 2 bases and J by 4 bases, with 11 bases between them. CDR3 length: 14 amino acids. Sequences were obtained from blood, either unsorted or a sorted T cell fraction (not recorded which). The sequence was collected from a human donor who was either an allogeneic HSCT recipient or a stem cell or donor lymphocyte infusion donor (not recorded which). It is not recorded whose cells these are; they may come from a transplant donor. The chain is built from TRBV6-5 and TRBJ2-5, with a tentative D call TRBD2 (6 bases). The CDR3 here is CASSYRRGAETQYF. The DNA of the CDR3 is TGTGCCAGCAGTTACCGGAGGGGAGCAGAGACCCAGTACTTC.